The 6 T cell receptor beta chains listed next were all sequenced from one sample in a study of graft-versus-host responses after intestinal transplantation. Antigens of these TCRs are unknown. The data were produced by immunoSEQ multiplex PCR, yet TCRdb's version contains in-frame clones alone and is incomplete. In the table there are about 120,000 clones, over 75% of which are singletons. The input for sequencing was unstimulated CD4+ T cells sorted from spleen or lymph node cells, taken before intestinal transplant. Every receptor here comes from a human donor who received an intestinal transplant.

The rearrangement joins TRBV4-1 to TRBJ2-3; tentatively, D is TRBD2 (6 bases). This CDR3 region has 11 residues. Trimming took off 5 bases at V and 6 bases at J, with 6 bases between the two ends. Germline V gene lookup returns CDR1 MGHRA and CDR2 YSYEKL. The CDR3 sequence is CASSGGDTQYF. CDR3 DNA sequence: TGCGCCAGCAGCGGGGGGGATACGCAGTATTTT.

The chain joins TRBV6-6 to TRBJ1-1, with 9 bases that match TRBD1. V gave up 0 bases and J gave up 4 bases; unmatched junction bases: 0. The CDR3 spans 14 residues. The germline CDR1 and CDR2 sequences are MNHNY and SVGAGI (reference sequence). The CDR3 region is CASSYSGQGTEAFF. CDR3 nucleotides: TGTGCCAGCAGTTACTCGGGACAGGGCACTGAAGCTTTCTTT.

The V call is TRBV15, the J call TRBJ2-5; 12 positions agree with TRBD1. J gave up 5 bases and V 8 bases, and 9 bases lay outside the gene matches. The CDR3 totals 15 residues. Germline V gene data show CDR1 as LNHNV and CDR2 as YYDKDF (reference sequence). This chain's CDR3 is CATLRDRGLGETQYF. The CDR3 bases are TGTGCCACCCTGCGGGACAGGGGGCTCGGGGAGACCCAGTACTTC.

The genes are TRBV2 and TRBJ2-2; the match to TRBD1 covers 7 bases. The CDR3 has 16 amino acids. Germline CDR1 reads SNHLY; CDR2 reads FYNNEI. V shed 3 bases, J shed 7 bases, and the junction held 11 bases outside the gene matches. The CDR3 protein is CASSDRQGKIGGELFF. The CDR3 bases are TGTGCCAGCAGTGACAGACAGGGCAAAATTGGCGGGGAGCTGTTTTTT.

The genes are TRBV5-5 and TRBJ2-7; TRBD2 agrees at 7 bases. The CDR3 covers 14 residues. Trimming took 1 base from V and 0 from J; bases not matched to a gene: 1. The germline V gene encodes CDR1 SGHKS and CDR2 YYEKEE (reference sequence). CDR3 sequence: CASSLWGGSYEQYF. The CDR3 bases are TGTGCCAGCAGCTTGTGGGGGGGCTCCTACGAGCAGTACTTC.

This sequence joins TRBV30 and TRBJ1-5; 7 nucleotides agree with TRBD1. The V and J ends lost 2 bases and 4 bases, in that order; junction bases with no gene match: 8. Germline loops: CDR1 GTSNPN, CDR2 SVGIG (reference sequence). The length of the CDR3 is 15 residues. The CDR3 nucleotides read TGTGCCTGGAGTCCACCGGGACAGTATAATCAGCCCCAGCATTTT. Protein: CAWSPPGQYNQPQHF.